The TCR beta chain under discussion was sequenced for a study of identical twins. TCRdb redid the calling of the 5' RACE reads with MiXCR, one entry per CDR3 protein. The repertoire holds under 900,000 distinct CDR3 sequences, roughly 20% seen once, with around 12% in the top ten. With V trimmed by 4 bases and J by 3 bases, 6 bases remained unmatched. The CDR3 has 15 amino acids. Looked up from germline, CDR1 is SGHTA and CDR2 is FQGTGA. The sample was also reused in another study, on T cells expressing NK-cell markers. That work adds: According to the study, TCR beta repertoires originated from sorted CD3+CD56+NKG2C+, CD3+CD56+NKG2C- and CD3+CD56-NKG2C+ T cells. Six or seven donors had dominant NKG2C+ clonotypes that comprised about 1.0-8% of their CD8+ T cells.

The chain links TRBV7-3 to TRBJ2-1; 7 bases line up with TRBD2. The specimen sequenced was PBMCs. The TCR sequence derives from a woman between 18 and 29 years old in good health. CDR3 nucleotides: TGTGCCAGCAGCTCCACAGCGGGGTTCTACAATGAGCAGTTCTTC. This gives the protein CASSSTAGFYNEQFF. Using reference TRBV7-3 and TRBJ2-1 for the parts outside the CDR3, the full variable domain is GAGVSQTPSNKVTEKGKYVELRCDPISGHTALYWYRQSLGQGPEFLIYFQGTGAADDSGLPNDRFFAVRPEGSVSTLKIQRTERGDSAVYLCASSSTAGFYNEQFFGPGTRLTVL.